This TCR beta chain was identified in a study of identical twins. Notes on the study in general: There was an excess of low generation probability in the out-of-frame alpha sequences that twins shared. Less excess twin sharing appeared in beta out-of-frame sequences.

Deletions cut 6 bases from V and 3 bases from J, with 21 bases between. This CDR3 comprises 16 residues. CDR1 SNHLY and CDR2 FYNNEI come from the germline V gene. Points on this clonotype: The antigen remains unidentified.

One entry per CDR3 protein, called by TCRdb with MiXCR from the 5' RACE reads. The sample consists of hundreds of thousands of distinct CDR3 sequences, roughly an eighth of them appearing once. This sample also belongs to another study, concerning yellow fever vaccine responses in identical twins.

The source material was PBMCs. V gene TRBV2 combines with J gene TRBJ2-7; weak D call: TRBD2 (6 bases). The clonotype was recovered from a woman under 30 in good health. The CDR3 DNA is TGTGCCAGCAGCAAACCTTCGGGACTCGAATTCTACGAGCAGTACTTC. Amino acids: CASSKPSGLEFYEQYF.